This T cell receptor beta chain was captured by sequencing in a study of vaccination and CD4 T cells after COVID-19. Study overall: Stimulation used overlapping spike peptides from SARS-CoV-2, HCoV-NL63, HCoV-OC43 and HCoV-229E. Control cultures were given a CEFX pool, an HIV-1 Nef pool, or no peptide.

This clonotype was counted only a few times. Its antigen is undetermined. Germline CDR1 and CDR2: MNHNS and SASEGT. V was clipped by 6 bases and J by 6 bases; unmatched bases: 13. The CDR3 runs 15 residues. The treatment here: roughly 10-day PBMC culture with coronavirus spike peptide pools or control peptides (ViraFEST assay). ViraFEST used peptide pools to expand antigen-specific T cells and subsequently sequenced their TCRs. The Oncomine TCR Beta short-read assay generated sequence data from the DNA of cultured CD4+ T cells. CD4+ T cells were cultured, and genomic DNA was extracted from them. TCRdb ran MiXCR on the PCR reads and lists one entry per CDR3 protein. The table shows about 20,000 distinct CDR3 sequences, with under 30% occurring only once.

The source of this sequence is a human donor with COVID-19. V and J are TRBV6-1 and TRBJ2-5; 7 bases align to TRBD1. The source material was cultured CD4+ T cells from blood. The CDR3 sequence is CASSKGQTTLKTQYF. The CDR3 DNA sequence: TGTGCCAGCAGCAAGGGACAGACTACCCTAAAGACCCAGTACTTC.